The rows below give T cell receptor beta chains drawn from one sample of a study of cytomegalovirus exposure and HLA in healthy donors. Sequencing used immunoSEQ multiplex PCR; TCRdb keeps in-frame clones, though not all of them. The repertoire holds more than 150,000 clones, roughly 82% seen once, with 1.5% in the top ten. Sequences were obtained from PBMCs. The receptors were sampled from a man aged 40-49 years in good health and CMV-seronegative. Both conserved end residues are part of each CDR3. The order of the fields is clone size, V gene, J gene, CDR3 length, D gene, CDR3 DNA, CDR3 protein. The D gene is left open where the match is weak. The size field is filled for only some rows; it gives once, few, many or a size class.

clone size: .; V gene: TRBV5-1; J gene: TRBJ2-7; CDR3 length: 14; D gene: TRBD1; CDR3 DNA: TGCGCCAGCAGCACCGGGACAGGGAATTACGAGCAGTACTTC; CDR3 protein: CASSTGTGNYEQYF
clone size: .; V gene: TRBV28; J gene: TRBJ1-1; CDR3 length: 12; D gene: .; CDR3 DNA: TGTGCCAGCAAAACTGTGAACACTGAAGCTTTCTTT; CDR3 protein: CASKTVNTEAFF
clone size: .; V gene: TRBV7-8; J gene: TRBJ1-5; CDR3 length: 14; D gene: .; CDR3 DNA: TGTGCCAGCAGCTTAGCAGGGGGGGGTCAGCCCCAGCATTTT; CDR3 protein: CASSLAGGGQPQHF
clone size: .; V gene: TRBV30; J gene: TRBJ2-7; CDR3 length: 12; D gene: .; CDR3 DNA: TGTGCCTGGAGTGAAACAGTCTACGAGCAGTACTTC; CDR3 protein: CAWSETVYEQYF
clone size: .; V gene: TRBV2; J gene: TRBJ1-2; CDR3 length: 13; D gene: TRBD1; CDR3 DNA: TGTGCCAGCAGTATGACAGGGGGAAATGGCTACACCTTC; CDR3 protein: CASSMTGGNGYTF
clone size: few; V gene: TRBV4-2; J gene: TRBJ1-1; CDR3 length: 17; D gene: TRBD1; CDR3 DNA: TGTGCCAGCAGCCAACGACGGACAGGGGATATGAACACTGAAGCTTTCTTT; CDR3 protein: CASSQRRTGDMNTEAFF
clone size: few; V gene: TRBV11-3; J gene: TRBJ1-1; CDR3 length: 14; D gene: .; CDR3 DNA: TGTGCCAGCAGCTTAGGAGGTCGGAACACTGAAGCTTTCTTT; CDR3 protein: CASSLGGRNTEAFF
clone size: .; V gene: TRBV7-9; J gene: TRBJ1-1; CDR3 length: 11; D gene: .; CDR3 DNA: TGTTCCAGCAGCCCCCAGGGGGAAGCTTTCTTT; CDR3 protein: CSSSPQGEAFF
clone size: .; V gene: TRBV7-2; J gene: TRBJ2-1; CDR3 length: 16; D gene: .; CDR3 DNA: TGTGCCAGCAGCCCCCCCGGGCGGGGGCGGGGCAATGAGCAGTTCTTC; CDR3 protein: CASSPPGRGRGNEQFF
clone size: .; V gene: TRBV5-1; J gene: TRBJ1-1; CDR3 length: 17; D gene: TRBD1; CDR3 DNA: TGCGCCAGCAGCTTGGGTATACGGACAGGGGGCAGAGCTGAAGCTTTCTTT; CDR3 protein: CASSLGIRTGGRAEAFF
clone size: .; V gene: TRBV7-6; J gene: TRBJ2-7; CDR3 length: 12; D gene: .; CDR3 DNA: TGTGCCAACCAGCGGCGGGACTACGAGCAGTACTTC; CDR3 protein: CANQRRDYEQYF
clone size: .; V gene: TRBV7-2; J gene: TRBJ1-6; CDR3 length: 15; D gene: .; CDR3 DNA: TGTGCCAGCAGCACCCGGGACACGGGAAATTCACCCCTCCACTTT; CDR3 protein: CASSTRDTGNSPLHF
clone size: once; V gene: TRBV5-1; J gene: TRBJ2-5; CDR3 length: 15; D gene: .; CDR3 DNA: TGCGCCAGCAGCCCGCTCGGGGGTAGCCAAGAGACCCAGTACTTC; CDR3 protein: CASSPLGGSQETQYF
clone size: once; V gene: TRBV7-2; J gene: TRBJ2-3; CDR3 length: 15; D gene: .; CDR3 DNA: TGTGCCAGCAGCTTAGGAGCAAGTGATCTACATACGCAGTATTTT; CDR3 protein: CASSLGASDLHTQYF
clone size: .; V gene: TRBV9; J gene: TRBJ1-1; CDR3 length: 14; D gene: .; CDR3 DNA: TGTGCCAGCAGCGTAGGGGCAGGAAACACTGAAGCTTTCTTT; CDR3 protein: CASSVGAGNTEAFF
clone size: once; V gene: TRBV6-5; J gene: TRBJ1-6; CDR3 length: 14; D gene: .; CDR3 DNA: TGTGCCAGCTGCCGGGATACCAAGAATTCACCCCTCCACTTT; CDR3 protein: CASCRDTKNSPLHF
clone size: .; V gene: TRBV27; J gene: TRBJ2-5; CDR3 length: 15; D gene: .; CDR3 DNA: TGTGCCAGCAGTTGGCGGGGCCTCTTCCAAGAGACCCAGTACTTC; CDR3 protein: CASSWRGLFQETQYF
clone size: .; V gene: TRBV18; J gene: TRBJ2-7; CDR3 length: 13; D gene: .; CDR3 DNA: TGTGCCAGCTCACCACCGGGGAGCTACGAGCAGTACTTC; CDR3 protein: CASSPPGSYEQYF
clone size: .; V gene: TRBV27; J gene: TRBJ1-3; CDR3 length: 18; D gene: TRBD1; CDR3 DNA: TGTGCCAGCAGTTTAACGGGACAGGGGGTTTTGTCGGGAAACACCATATATTTT; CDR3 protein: CASSLTGQGVLSGNTIYF
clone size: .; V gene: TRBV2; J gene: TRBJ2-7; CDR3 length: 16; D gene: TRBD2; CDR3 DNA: TGTGCCAGCAGTCCCCCGGGACTAGGAGGTTCCTACGAGCAGTACTTC; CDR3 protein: CASSPPGLGGSYEQYF
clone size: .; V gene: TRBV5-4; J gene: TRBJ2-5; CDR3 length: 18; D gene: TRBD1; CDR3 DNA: TGTGCCAGCAGGATGCAGGGGGCGGGCCGACTCGCCTGGGAGACCCAGTACTTC; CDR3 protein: CASRMQGAGRLAWETQYF
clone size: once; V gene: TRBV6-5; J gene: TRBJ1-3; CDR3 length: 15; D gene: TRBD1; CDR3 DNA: TGTGCCAGCAGTTTGGACAGGTACTCTGGAAACACCATATATTTT; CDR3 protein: CASSLDRYSGNTIYF
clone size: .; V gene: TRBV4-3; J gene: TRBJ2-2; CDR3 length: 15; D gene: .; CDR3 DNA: TGCGCCAGCAGCCAAGATTCGTCGAACACCGGGGAGCTGTTTTTT; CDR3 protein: CASSQDSSNTGELFF
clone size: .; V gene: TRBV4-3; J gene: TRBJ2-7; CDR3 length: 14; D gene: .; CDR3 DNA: TGCGCCAGCAGCCCACAGGAGGGGCTCTACGAGCAGTACTTC; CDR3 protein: CASSPQEGLYEQYF
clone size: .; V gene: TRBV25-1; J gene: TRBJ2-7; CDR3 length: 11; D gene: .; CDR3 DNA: TGTGCCAGCAGTAGAGCCTACGAGCAGTACTTC; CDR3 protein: CASSRAYEQYF
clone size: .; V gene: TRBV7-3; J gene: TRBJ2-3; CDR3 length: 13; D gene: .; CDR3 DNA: TGTGCCAGCAGCCCAACAGACACAGATACGCAGTATTTT; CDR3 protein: CASSPTDTDTQYF
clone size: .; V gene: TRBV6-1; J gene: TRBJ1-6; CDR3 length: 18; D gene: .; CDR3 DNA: TGTGCCAGCAGTGCCTTCCCGAGGAGGGCCTCCTATAATTCACCCCTCCACTTT; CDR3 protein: CASSAFPRRASYNSPLHF
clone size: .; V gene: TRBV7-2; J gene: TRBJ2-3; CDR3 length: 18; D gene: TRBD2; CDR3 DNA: TGTGCCAGCAGCTTACCTCGGGCTAGCGGGAGTTTGACAGATACGCAGTATTTT; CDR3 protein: CASSLPRASGSLTDTQYF
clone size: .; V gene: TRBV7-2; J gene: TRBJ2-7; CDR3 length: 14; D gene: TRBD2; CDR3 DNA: TGTGCCAGCAGCTTAATGGCGGGAGCCTACGAGCAGTACTTC; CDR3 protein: CASSLMAGAYEQYF
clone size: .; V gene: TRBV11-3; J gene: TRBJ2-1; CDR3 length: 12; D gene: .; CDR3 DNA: TGTGCCAGCAGCGACAGTTACAATGAGCAGTTCTTC; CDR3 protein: CASSDSYNEQFF
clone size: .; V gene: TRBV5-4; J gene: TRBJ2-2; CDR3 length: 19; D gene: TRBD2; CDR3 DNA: TGTGCCAGCAGCTTGGGCCCCGGGACTAGCGGGAGTGGCACCGGGGAGCTGTTTTTT; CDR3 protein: CASSLGPGTSGSGTGELFF
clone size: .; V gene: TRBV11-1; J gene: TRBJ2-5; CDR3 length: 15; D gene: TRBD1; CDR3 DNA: TGTGCCAGCAGCCAGCCGACAGGGCTGGCGGAGACCCAGTACTTC; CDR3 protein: CASSQPTGLAETQYF
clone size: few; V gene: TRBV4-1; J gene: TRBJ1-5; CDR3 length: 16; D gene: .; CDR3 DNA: TGCGCCAGCAGCCAAGATTTCCAGGGGAACAATCAGCCCCAGCATTTT; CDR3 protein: CASSQDFQGNNQPQHF
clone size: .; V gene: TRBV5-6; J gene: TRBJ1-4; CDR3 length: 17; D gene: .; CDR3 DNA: TGTGCCAGCAGCGGCCCAGGGTATCGACATATTAATGAAAAACTGTTTTTT; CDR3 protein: CASSGPGYRHINEKLFF
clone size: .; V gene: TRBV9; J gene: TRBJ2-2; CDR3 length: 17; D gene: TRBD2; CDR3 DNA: TGTGCCAGCAGCGTAGTCCCTGACCTAGCGGGTACCGGGGAGCTGTTTTTT; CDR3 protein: CASSVVPDLAGTGELFF
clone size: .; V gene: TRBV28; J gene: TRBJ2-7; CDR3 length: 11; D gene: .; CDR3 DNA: TGTGCCAGCAGCTCCCCCTACGAGCAGTACTTC; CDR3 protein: CASSSPYEQYF
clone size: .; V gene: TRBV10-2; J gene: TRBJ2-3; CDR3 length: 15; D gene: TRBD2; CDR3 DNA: TGCGCCAGCAGGGGGGCTAGCGGGGGGGCAGATACGCAGTATTTT; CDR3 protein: CASRGASGGADTQYF
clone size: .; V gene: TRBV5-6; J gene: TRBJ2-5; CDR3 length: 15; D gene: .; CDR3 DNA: TGTGCCAGCAGCTTGGATGGGGGGAGTCAAGAGACCCAGTACTTC; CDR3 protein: CASSLDGGSQETQYF
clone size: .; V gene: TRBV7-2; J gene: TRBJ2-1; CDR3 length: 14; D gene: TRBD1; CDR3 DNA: TGTGCCAGCAGCCCCCTTCGGACAGGGCGGGAGCAGTTCTTC; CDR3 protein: CASSPLRTGREQFF
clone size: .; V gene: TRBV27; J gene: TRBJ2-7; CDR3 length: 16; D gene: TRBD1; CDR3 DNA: TGTGCCAGCAGTTTATCGTCCGGGACAGGGGGCTACGAGCAGTACTTC; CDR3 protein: CASSLSSGTGGYEQYF
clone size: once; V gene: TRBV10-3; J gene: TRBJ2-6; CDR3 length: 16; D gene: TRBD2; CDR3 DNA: TGTGCCATCAGTGAGGGGGGGGTAACTGGGGCCAACGTCCTGACTTTC; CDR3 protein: CAISEGGVTGANVLTF
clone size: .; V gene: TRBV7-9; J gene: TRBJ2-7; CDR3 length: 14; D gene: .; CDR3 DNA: TGTGCCAGCAGCTCCGGTACCGCTGCCTACGAGCAGTACTTC; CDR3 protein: CASSSGTAAYEQYF
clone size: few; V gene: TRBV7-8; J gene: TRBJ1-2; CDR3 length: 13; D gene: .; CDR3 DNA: TGTGCCAGCAGCTTAAACAGGGACGACGGCTACACCTTC; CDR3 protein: CASSLNRDDGYTF
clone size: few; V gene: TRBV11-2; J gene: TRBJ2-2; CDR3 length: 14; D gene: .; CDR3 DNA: TGTGCCAGCAGCTTAGACCCTTCTAGAGGGGAGCTGTTTTTT; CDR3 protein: CASSLDPSRGELFF
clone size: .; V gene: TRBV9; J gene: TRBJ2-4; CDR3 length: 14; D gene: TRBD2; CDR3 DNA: TGTGCCAGCAGCGCGAAGGGAGGGGCTAGCATTCAGTACTTC; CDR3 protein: CASSAKGGASIQYF
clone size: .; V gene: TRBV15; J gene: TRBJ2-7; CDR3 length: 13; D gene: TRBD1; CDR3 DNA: TGTGCCACCAGCAGGGACAGGGTGTTCGAGCAGTACTTC; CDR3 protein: CATSRDRVFEQYF
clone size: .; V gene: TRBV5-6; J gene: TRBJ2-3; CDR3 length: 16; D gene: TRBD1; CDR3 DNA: TGTGCCAGCAGCTTAAAGACAGGGTTAAGCACAGATACGCAGTATTTT; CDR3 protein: CASSLKTGLSTDTQYF
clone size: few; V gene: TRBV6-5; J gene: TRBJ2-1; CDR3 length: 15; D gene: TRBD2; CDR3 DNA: TGTGCCAGCAGTTACTCGACTAGCGGGAGAGGAGAGCAGTTCTTC; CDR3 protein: CASSYSTSGRGEQFF
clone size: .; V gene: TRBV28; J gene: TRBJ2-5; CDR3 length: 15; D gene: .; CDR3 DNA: TGTGCCAGCAGTTTAATCGGCGTCGGGGAAGAGACCCAGTACTTC; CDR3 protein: CASSLIGVGEETQYF
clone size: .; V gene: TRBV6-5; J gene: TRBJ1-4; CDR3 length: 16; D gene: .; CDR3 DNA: TGTGCCAGCAGTTACTCGTACCAGGGGTCTAATGAAAAACTGTTTTTT; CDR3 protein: CASSYSYQGSNEKLFF
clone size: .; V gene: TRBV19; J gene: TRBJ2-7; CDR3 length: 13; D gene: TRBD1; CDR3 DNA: TGTGCCAGTATAGACAGGGTGTCCTACGAGCAGTACTTC; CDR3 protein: CASIDRVSYEQYF
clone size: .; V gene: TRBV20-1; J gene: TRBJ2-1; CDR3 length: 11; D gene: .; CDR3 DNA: TGCAGTGCTAGACCCGTAGAAGAGCAGTTCTTC; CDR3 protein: CSARPVEEQFF
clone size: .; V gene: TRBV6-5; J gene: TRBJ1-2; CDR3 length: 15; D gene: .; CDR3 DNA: TGTGCCAGCAGTTACGAGAGCAGGGTTAACTATGGCTACACCTTC; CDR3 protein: CASSYESRVNYGYTF
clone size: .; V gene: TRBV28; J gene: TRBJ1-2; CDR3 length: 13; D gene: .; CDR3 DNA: TGTGCCAGCCCTCGCTTAGAGGCCTATGGCTACACCTTC; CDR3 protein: CASPRLEAYGYTF
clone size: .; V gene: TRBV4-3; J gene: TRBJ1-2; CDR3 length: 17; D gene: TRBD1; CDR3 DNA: TGCGCCAGCAGCCCCCTAGGAACAGGGACAGGGAACTATGGCTACACCTTC; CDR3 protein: CASSPLGTGTGNYGYTF
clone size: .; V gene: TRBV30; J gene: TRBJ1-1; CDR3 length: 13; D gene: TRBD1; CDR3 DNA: TGTGCCTGGACCTGGGACAGGGCCACTGAAGCTTTCTTT; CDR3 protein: CAWTWDRATEAFF
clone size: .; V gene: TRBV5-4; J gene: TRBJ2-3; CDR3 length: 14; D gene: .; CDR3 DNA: TGTGCCAGCAGCTTGGCCGCTAGGACAGATACGCAGTATTTT; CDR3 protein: CASSLAARTDTQYF
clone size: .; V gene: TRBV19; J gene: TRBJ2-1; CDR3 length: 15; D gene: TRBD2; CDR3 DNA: TGTGCCAGTAGTATATCCGGGGGGGCTTACAATGAGCAGTTCTTC; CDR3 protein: CASSISGGAYNEQFF